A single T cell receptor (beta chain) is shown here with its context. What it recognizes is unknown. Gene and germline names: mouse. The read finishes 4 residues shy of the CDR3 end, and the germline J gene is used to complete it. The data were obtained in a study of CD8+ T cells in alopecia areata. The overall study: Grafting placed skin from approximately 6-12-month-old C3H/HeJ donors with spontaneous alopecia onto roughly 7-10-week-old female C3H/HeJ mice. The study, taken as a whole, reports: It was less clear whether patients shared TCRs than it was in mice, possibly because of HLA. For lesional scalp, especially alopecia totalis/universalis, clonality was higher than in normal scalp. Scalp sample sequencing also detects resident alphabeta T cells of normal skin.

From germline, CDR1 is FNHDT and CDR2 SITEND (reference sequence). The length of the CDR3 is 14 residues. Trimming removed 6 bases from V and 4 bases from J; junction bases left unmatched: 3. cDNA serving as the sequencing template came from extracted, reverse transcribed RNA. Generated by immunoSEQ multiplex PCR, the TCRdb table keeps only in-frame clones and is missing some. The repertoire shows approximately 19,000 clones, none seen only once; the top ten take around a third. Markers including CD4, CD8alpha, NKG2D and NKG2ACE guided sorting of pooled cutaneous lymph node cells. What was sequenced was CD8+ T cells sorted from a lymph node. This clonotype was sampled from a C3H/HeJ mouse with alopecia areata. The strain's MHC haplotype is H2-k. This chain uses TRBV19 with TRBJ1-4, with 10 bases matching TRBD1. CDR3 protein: CASNRDRGNERLFF. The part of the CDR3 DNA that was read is TGTGCCAGCAACAGGGACAGGGGCAACGAA.